A single sample gave rise to the 30 T cell receptor beta chains below, sequenced in a study of Tregs in tolerant kidney transplant recipients (dated by TCRdb to the late 2010s). Library preparation used the immunoSEQ multiplex PCR assay. TCRdb took over this immuneACCESS table, retaining in-frame rearrangements with V and J assigned. Such tables are incomplete; in checked studies, under half of the missing clones stem from an unresolved V gene, and the remainder is unexplained. The sample table includes over 14,000 clones. Around 3.8% of the sample goes to the ten largest clones. The transplants used related donors with nonmyeloablative bone marrow transplantation, and mixed chimerism in the human trials was transient. The input for sequencing was CD4+ T cells from blood (PBMCs), taken 12 months after the transplant. These receptors were collected from a human patient who received a combined kidney and bone marrow transplant. Once a transplant has taken place, some T cells may be donor derived.

As regards this clone: The read terminates 3 residues before the CDR3 end, so the remaining end is supplied by the germline J gene. This chain connects TRBV6-1 to TRBJ2-7; D is ambiguous. Trimming left V 4 bases short and J 2 bases short, with 15 bases between. The CDR3 has 15 residues. Germline assignment: CDR1 MNHNS and CDR2 SASEGT. Partial CDR3 DNA: TGTGCCAGCAGTGCCCCACATCAATCCCCCTACGAG. Translated, it gives CASSAPHQSPYE. The CDR3 reads in full as CASSAPHQSPYEQYF.

Regarding this clone: The read is 3 residues too short to cover the CDR3 end, so that end is filled in from the germline J gene. The chain combines TRBV11-3 with TRBJ2-3; D might be TRBD2 (5 bases). The V gene lost 1 base and the J gene lost 6 bases, with 14 bases spanning the gap. The CDR3 is 15 residues long. Germline assignment: CDR1 SGHNT and CDR2 YENEEA. This CDR3 reads CASSLVTGSTDTQYF. The CDR3 DNA, read in part, is TGTGCCAGCAGCTTAGTTACGGGGTCGACGGATACG.

Details on this clone: The CDR3 end is not reached by the read, which stops 3 residues before it; the germline J gene fills it in. V gene TRBV29-1 combines with J gene TRBJ1-1; TRBD1 might be the D (5 bases). Germline V CDR1 and CDR2: SQVTM, ANQGSEA. The CDR3 runs to 13 residues. With 7 bases removed from V and 0 bases from J, the gap between germline ends came to 12 bases. The sequenced CDR3 bases are TGCAGCGGATGCAGGGTAATGAACACTGAA. This translates into CSGCRVMNTE. The CDR3 as a whole reads CSGCRVMNTEAFF.

As concerns this clone: The observed sequence ends 3 residues before the CDR3 terminus, with the missing tail filled in from the germline J gene. The gene calls are TRBV2 and TRBJ2-1; TRBD2 matches 8 bases. This CDR3 contains 15 residues. The V and J ends lost 2 bases and 3 bases, in that order; junction bases with no gene match: 3. CDR1 and CDR2 from the germline V gene are SNHLY and FYNNEI. The sequenced part of the CDR3 DNA is TGTGCCAGCAGTGAACTAGCGGGTCTCTACAATGAG. Its protein is CASSELAGLYNE. The whole CDR3 sequence reads CASSELAGLYNEQFF.

Comments on this clone: The CDR3 extends 3 residues past the end of the read, so its final part is completed from the germline J gene. The chain links TRBV30 to TRBJ2-7, with a weak D call TRBD1 (5 bases). This CDR3 comprises 15 residues. The V gene lost 1 base and the J gene lost 0 bases, with 13 bases spanning the gap. Germline values: CDR1 GTSNPN, CDR2 SVGIG (reference sequence). This chain's CDR3 is CAWSARQLLSYEQYF. Incomplete CDR3 DNA: TGTGCCTGGAGTGCCCGACAGCTACTCTCCTACGAG.

The CDR3 loop is CASSQQWALTDTQYF. Partial CDR3 DNA: TGCGCCAGCAGCCAACAGTGGGCCCTCACAGATACG. V is TRBV4-1 and J is TRBJ2-3; no reliable D call. Read sequence stops 3 residues before the CDR3 end, and the germline J gene provides the missing end. The V end was cut by 2 bases, the J end by 2 bases, with 11 bases between. CDR1 and CDR2 from the germline V gene are MGHRA and YSYEKL. This CDR3 is built from 15 residues.

A word on this clone: The sequenced fragment ends 3 residues before the CDR3 boundary, so the rest is inferred from the germline J gene. The gene calls are TRBV30 and TRBJ1-5; D remains unclear. Germline values: CDR1 GTSNPN, CDR2 SVGIG (reference sequence). The CDR3 is 13 amino acids. Between the trimmed V and J ends, which lost 2 bases and 4 bases, there was a span of 9 bases. The CDR3 sequence is CAWSTVRNQPQHF. The covered CDR3 bases are TGTGCCTGGAGTACGGTTAGAAATCAGCCC.

Comments on this clone: The sequence runs out 3 residues before the end of the CDR3; the remainder is reconstructed from the germline J gene. The rearrangement joins TRBV10-1 to TRBJ2-3, with 9 positions matching TRBD2. The CDR3 runs to 15 residues. V trimming: 4 bases; J trimming: 4 bases; junction bases outside the gene matches: 6. CDR1 and CDR2 from the germline V gene are WNHNN and SYGVQD (reference sequence). The CDR3 bases that were read are TGCGCCAGCAGTGCAGAGACTAGCGGAGCAGATACG. Protein product: CASSAETSGADT. The CDR3 in full is CASSAETSGADTQYF.

To note about this clone: The read halts 3 residues ahead of the CDR3 end, with the missing end drawn from the germline J gene. The chain recombines TRBV19 with TRBJ1-4; 10 bases align to TRBD1. The CDR3 sequence is 15 residues long. Germline V CDR1 and CDR2: LNHDA, SQIVND (reference sequence). Unmatched junction bases numbered 8, after V lost 5 bases and J lost 8 bases. The sequenced CDR3 bases are TGTGCCAGTAGTGCCTACGGGACAGGGGACGAAAAA. This encodes CASSAYGTGDEK. The full CDR3 reads CASSAYGTGDEKLFF.

Regarding this clone: The CDR3 extends 3 residues past the end of the read, so its final part is completed from the germline J gene. The chain links TRBV18 to TRBJ1-6, with TRBD1 matching 7 bases. The CDR3 covers 14 residues. Germline CDR1 and CDR2: KGHSH and LQKENI. V was clipped by 1 base and J by 8 bases; unmatched bases: 2. This chain's CDR3 is CASSPQGADSPLHF. The CDR3 bases that were read are TGTGCCAGCTCACCACAGGGGGCAGATTCACCC. Supplemented by reference TRBV18 and TRBJ1-6, the full variable domain reads NAGVMQNPRHLVRRRGQEARLRCSPMKGHSHVYWYRQLPEEGLKFMVYLQKENIIDESGMPKERFSAEFPKEGPSILRIQQVVRGDSAAYFCASSPQGADSPLHFGNGTRLTVT.

As for this clone: The CDR3 extends 3 residues past the end of the read, so its final part is completed from the germline J gene. The chain employs TRBV12-3 or TRBV12-4 and TRBJ1-2; D perhaps matches TRBD1 (5 bases). The ends were cut back, 5 bases at V and 4 bases at J, with 11 bases in the middle. The CDR3 covers 13 residues. The CDR3 bases that were read are TGTGCCAGCAGTAAACAGGAGAGCTATGGC. This codes for CASSKQESYG. In full, the CDR3 reads CASSKQESYGYTF.

Notes on this clone: The sequence runs out 3 residues before the end of the CDR3; the remainder is reconstructed from the germline J gene. J is TRBJ2-7 and V is TRBV30, with TRBD1 matching over 7 bases. Germline lookup yields CDR1 GTSNPN and CDR2 SVGIG (reference sequence). With V trimmed by 1 base and J by 3 bases, 0 bases remained unmatched. The CDR3 is 12 amino acids. CDR3 DNA (partial): TGTGCCTGGAGTGACAGGGGCTACGAG. Its protein is CAWSDRGYE. Given in full, the CDR3 is CAWSDRGYEQYF.

On this clone itself: The read comes to an end 3 residues before the CDR3 does, leaving the germline J gene to fill in the end. The rearrangement links TRBV20-1 to TRBJ1-2; 12 bases agree with TRBD1. The germline V gene has CDR1 DFQATT and CDR2 SNEGSKA (reference sequence). J was trimmed by 4 bases and V by 6 bases; bases with no gene match: 6. This CDR3 is 14 amino acids long. CDR3 region: CSAGDRGPVYGYTF. Incomplete CDR3 DNA: TGCAGTGCGGGGGACAGGGGGCCGGTCTATGGC.

Comment on this clone: The read ends 3 residues shy of where the CDR3 ends; the end is completed using the germline J gene. This chain links TRBV5-4 with TRBJ2-5; 7 nucleotides match TRBD1. The CDR3 has 13 residues. V dropped 5 bases and J dropped 2; count of bases not matched to a gene: 3. The germline V gene has CDR1 SGHNT and CDR2 YYREEE (reference sequence). The CDR3 DNA, read in part, is TGTGCCAGCAGTAGGGACAGTCAAGAGACC. It specifies CASSRDSQET. In full, the CDR3 reads CASSRDSQETQYF.

Regarding this clone: The read terminates 3 residues before the CDR3 end, so the remaining end is supplied by the germline J gene. V usage is TRBV28 and J usage is TRBJ1-6; 8 nucleotides agree with TRBD1. The CDR3 is 15 residues long. Trimming at V came to 6 bases and at J to 7 bases, leaving 8 bases not matched to a gene. CDR1 is MDHEN and CDR2 is SYDVKM in the germline V gene. Incomplete CDR3 DNA: TGTGCCAGCAGCCTAGGACAGGGTGGCAATTCACCC. Encoded protein: CASSLGQGGNSP. The whole CDR3 region reads CASSLGQGGNSPLHF.

Points on this clone: The read is 3 residues too short to cover the CDR3 end, so that end is filled in from the germline J gene. The V gene is TRBV10-3, the J gene TRBJ1-5; weak D call: TRBD1 (5 bases). The V gene lost 4 bases and the J gene lost 5 bases, with 9 bases spanning the gap. The CDR3 runs 13 residues. Germline CDR1 reads ENHRY; CDR2 reads SYGVKD. The part of the CDR3 DNA that was read is TGTGCCATCAGTGTAGGGGTCGATCAGCCC. This gives the protein CAISVGVDQP. The CDR3 in full is CAISVGVDQPQHF.

A remark on this clone: The CDR3 extends 3 residues past the end of the read, so its final part is completed from the germline J gene. The chain combines TRBV18 with TRBJ1-2; D uncertain. The germline V and J ends were trimmed by 2 bases and 5 bases, with 15 bases remaining between them. Germline V CDR1 and CDR2: KGHSH, LQKENI. The CDR3 has 15 amino acids. This chain's CDR3 is CASSPGPTLSYGYTF. The part of the CDR3 DNA that was read is TGTGCCAGCTCACCAGGGCCCACGCTCTCATATGGC.

The DNA read from the CDR3 is TGTGCCAGCTCACCACCATTCAGGGCCTACGAG. This translates into CASSPPFRAYE. The whole CDR3 protein reads CASSPPFRAYEQYF. The V and J genes are TRBV18 and TRBJ2-7; D might be TRBD1 (5 bases). The read falls 3 residues short of the CDR3 end, and the missing part is taken from the germline J gene. V gave up 0 bases and J gave up 2 bases, with 8 bases separating them. The CDR3 is made up of 14 amino acids. Germline values: CDR1 KGHSH, CDR2 LQKENI.

Worth noting for this clone: The read ends 3 residues early relative to the CDR3; the germline J gene fills the gap. The gene calls are TRBV29-1 and TRBJ2-1; a possible D gene is TRBD1 (7 bases). The CDR3 has 14 amino acids. Trimming took 4 bases from V and 6 from J, leaving 16 bases between them. Germline loops: CDR1 SQVTM, CDR2 ANQGSEA. CDR3 bases read: TGCAGCGTTGCCCGACAGGGAGGTCGCAATGAG. Translated, it gives CSVARQGGRNE. The whole CDR3 protein reads CSVARQGGRNEQFF.

A note on this clone: The CDR3 end falls 3 residues outside the read, so it is completed with the germline J gene. The gene calls are TRBV4-2 and TRBJ2-3; 16 bases are a match to TRBD2. V shed 4 bases, J shed 5 bases, and the junction held 15 bases outside the gene matches. The CDR3 is 20 amino acids. From germline, CDR1 is LGHNA and CDR2 YNFKEQ. Incomplete CDR3 DNA: TGTGCCAGCAGCCCCGATAGCGGGGGACTAGCGGGAGGGCCGGGAGATACG. It yields the protein CASSPDSGGLAGGPGDT. The entire CDR3 sequence reads CASSPDSGGLAGGPGDTQYF.

This clone counts as medium-sized by frequency. The read ends 3 residues early relative to the CDR3; the germline J gene fills the gap. The chain recombines TRBV10-3 with TRBJ2-6; D may be TRBD2 (6 bases). Germline assignment: CDR1 ENHRY and CDR2 SYGVKD. CDR3 length: 16 residues. Between the trimmed V and J ends, which lost 7 bases and 0 bases, there was a span of 13 bases. Incomplete CDR3 DNA: TGTGCCATCACTAGGCAGGGAGGCTCTGGGGCCAACGTC. This sequence encodes CAITRQGGSGANV. The entire CDR3 reads CAITRQGGSGANVLTF.

This CDR3 is CSAKSGVSTDTQYF. CDR3 DNA (partial): TGCAGTGCCAAAAGCGGGGTGAGCACAGATACG. J is TRBJ2-3 and V is TRBV20-1, with 7 nucleotides matching TRBD2. The read comes to an end 3 residues before the CDR3 does, leaving the germline J gene to fill in the end. Germline CDR1 reads DFQATT; CDR2 reads SNEGSKA (reference sequence). The length of the CDR3 is 14 residues. Germline trimming cut 6 bases from V and 0 bases from J; bases unmatched to any gene: 6.

A word on this clone: The DNA ends 3 residues before the CDR3 does, and the rest of the CDR3 is filled in from the germline J gene. The J gene is TRBJ1-5, the V gene TRBV18; D gene ambiguous. CDR3 length: 18 amino acids. CDR1 and CDR2 (germline): KGHSH, LQKENI. V was shortened by 3 bases and J by 5 bases, with 23 bases between the two germline ends. The CDR3 DNA, read in part, is TGTGCCAGCTCACCGTTCCCCCTACTGGCGGGAGTAGATCAGCCC. This gives the protein CASSPFPLLAGVDQP. The whole CDR3 sequence is CASSPFPLLAGVDQPQHF.

This clone is labeled medium-sized based on frequency. The CDR3 extends 3 residues past the end of the read, so its final part is completed from the germline J gene. The rearrangement links TRBV7-9 to TRBJ1-1; the D gene is possibly TRBD1 (6 bases). Trimming stripped 8 bases from V and 5 bases from J, with 21 bases between. Germline V CDR1 and CDR2: SEHNR, FQNEAQ (reference sequence). This CDR3 has 15 amino acids. The CDR3 DNA, read in part, is TGTGCCAGCCGGACAGACCAGGGGAGTATAACTGAA. It encodes CASRTDQGSITE. The whole CDR3 is CASRTDQGSITEAFF. The whole variable domain, remainder taken from reference TRBV7-9 and TRBJ1-1, is DTGVSQNPRHKITKRGQNVTFRCDPISEHNRLYWYRQTLGQGPEFLTYFQNEAQLEKSRLLSDRFSAERPKGSFSTLEIQRTEQGDSAMYLCASRTDQGSITEAFFGQGTRLTVV.

With regard to this clone: Read coverage stops 3 residues before the CDR3 terminus; the germline J gene supplies the remainder. V gene TRBV4-2 combines with J gene TRBJ2-1, with 8 bases aligning to TRBD1. V shed 5 bases and J 9 bases; nucleotides not matched to a gene: 12. This CDR3 is built from 15 residues. Germline V gives CDR1 LGHNA, CDR2 YNFKEQ. CDR3 region: CASSLPDRDSSEQFF. The sequenced CDR3 bases are TGTGCCAGCAGCTTACCGGACAGGGATTCAAGTGAG.

As regards this clone: The CDR3 end is not reached by the read, which stops 3 residues before it; the germline J gene fills it in. J is TRBJ1-5 and V is TRBV7-8; 7 positions agree with TRBD1. Germline lookup yields CDR1 SGHVS and CDR2 FQNEAQ. The CDR3 contains 15 residues. With 3 bases clipped from V and 3 bases from J, the junction kept 5 bases outside the gene matches. CDR3 sequence reads: CASSLTGFINQPQHF. The sequenced part of the CDR3 DNA is TGTGCCAGCAGCTTGACAGGGTTTATCAATCAGCCC.

In the case of this clone: The CDR3 end is not reached by the read, which stops 3 residues before it; the germline J gene fills it in. The V gene is TRBV20-1, the J gene TRBJ2-1; 10 nucleotides align to TRBD2. The CDR3 contains 18 residues. V lost 0 bases, J lost 4 bases, and 12 bases stayed unmatched. The germline CDR1 and CDR2 sequences are DFQATT and SNEGSKA (reference sequence). This chain's CDR3 is CSARDFGAAGGRYNEQFF. CDR3 DNA, as far as it was read: TGCAGTGCTAGAGATTTTGGGGCAGCGGGAGGGCGGTACAATGAG.

With regard to this clone: The observed sequence ends 3 residues before the CDR3 terminus, with the missing tail filled in from the germline J gene. The chain combines TRBV12-3 or TRBV12-4 with TRBJ1-4; no firm D call. CDR3 size: 15 residues. V dropped 5 bases and J dropped 0 bases, with 10 bases sitting between them. CDR3 sequence reads: CASSRTAATNEKLFF. The DNA read from the CDR3 is TGTGCCAGCAGTCGCACAGCCGCAACTAATGAAAAA.

Concerning this clone: The CDR3 end lies 3 residues beyond the end of the read and is filled in from the germline J gene. The rearrangement uses TRBV7-8 and TRBJ2-1, with 11 positions matching TRBD2. V trimming: 1 base; J trimming: 2 bases; junction bases outside the gene matches: 4. This CDR3 comprises 17 residues. The germline gives CDR1 SGHVS, CDR2 FQNEAQ. Incomplete CDR3 DNA: TGTGCCAGCAGCTTAGGGACTAGCGGGTCGGCCTACAATGAG. It encodes CASSLGTSGSAYNE. The entire CDR3 protein reads CASSLGTSGSAYNEQFF.

A remark on this clone: The missing CDR3 end, 3 residues past where the read stops, is filled in from the germline J gene. The chain links TRBV6-1 to TRBJ1-5; no clear D. CDR1 is MNHNS and CDR2 is SASEGT in the germline V gene. The CDR3 consists of 17 residues. The V end lost 0 bases, the J end lost 0 bases, and 12 bases lay between the germline ends. The part of the CDR3 DNA that was read is TGTGCCAGCAGTGAAGCCCCTGTGACTGTTAGCAATCAGCCC. Protein sequence: CASSEAPVTVSNQP. In full, the CDR3 is CASSEAPVTVSNQPQHF.